This passage covers 26 T cell receptor beta chains from one sample sequenced in a study of blood T cell repertoires in COVID-19. Profiling relied on immunoSEQ multiplex PCR, and the TCRdb table lists in-frame clones only, not all of them. The sample yields about 330,000 clones, approximately 87% seen once. The sample comprised PBMCs or T cells enriched from blood (not recorded which). These receptors came from a woman aged 25 to 45 who had recovered from COVID-19.

This clone occurred once. The chain uses TRBV20-1 and TRBJ2-3; TRBD2 matches 9 bases. This CDR3 contains 15 residues. The germline V gene has CDR1 DFQATT and CDR2 SNEGSKA (reference sequence). With V trimmed by 3 bases and J by 2 bases, 6 bases remained unmatched. The CDR3 reads CSASTGLAFTDTQYF. The CDR3 nucleotides are TGCAGTGCTAGTACCGGACTAGCGTTCACAGATACGCAGTATTTT.

This chain links TRBV19 with TRBJ1-6, with a possible D match to TRBD1 (5 bases). Germline CDR1 is LNHDA and CDR2 is SQIVND (reference sequence). Trimming cost V 3 bases and J 5 bases, with 14 bases left between them. CDR3 length: 16 residues. The CDR3 here is CASSIGGFGHNSPLHF. As DNA, the CDR3 is TGTGCCAGTAGTATCGGGGGTTTTGGTCATAATTCACCCCTCCACTTT.

This chain uses TRBV19 with TRBJ2-5, with 7 bases lining up with TRBD1. CDR1 and CDR2 (germline): LNHDA, SQIVND (reference sequence). The V and J ends lost 3 bases and 2 bases, in that order; junction bases with no gene match: 6. This CDR3 is 15 amino acids long. In DNA form, the CDR3 reads TGTGCCAGTAGTATCCAACAGGGGCCTCAAGAGACCCAGTACTTC. It specifies CASSIQQGPQETQYF. Using reference TRBV19 and TRBJ2-5 for the parts outside the CDR3, the full variable domain is DGGITQSPKYLFRKEGQNVTLSCEQNLNHDAMYWYRQDPGQGLRLIYYSQIVNDFQKGDIAEGYSVSREKKESFPLTVTSAQKNPTAFYLCASSIQQGPQETQYFGPGTRLLVL.

This chain links TRBV5-6 with TRBJ1-5; tentative D call: TRBD1 (5 bases). Germline assignment: CDR1 SGHDT and CDR2 YYEEEE. V lost 3 bases and J 6 bases, leaving 10 bases between the germline ends. The CDR3 contains 13 residues. CDR3 coding DNA: TGTGCCAGCAGCTGGGGGGGGTCTCAGCCCCAGCATTTT. Translated: CASSWGGSQPQHF.

DNA of the CDR3: TGTGCCAGCAGTCCTGACAGGACTTATTCACCCCTCCACTTT. This encodes CASSPDRTYSPLHF. This chain uses TRBV5-4 with TRBJ1-6, with D maybe TRBD1 (6 bases). Between the trimmed V and J ends, which lost 5 bases and 8 bases, there was a span of 14 bases. The germline V gene has CDR1 SGHNT and CDR2 YYREEE (reference sequence). This CDR3 spans 14 amino acids. Supplemented by reference TRBV5-4 and TRBJ1-6, the full variable domain reads ETGVTQSPTHLIKTRGQQVTLRCSSQSGHNTVSWYQQALGQGPQFIFQYYREEENGRGNFPPRFSGLQFPNYSSELNVNALELDDSALYLCASSPDRTYSPLHFGNGTRLTVT.

The chain uses TRBV25-1 and TRBJ1-3, with D possibly matching TRBD1 (6 bases). V shed 8 bases and J shed 0 bases, with 14 bases lying between them. The CDR3 consists of 15 residues. Germline V gene lookup returns CDR1 MGHDK and CDR2 SYGVNS. DNA of the CDR3: TGTGCCAGCTCCCTCCTGACAGGCTCTGGAAACACCATATATTTT. Its protein is CASSLLTGSGNTIYF.

The chain joins TRBV5-1 to TRBJ2-7; the D gene is possibly TRBD2 (5 bases). Trimming shortened V by 1 base and J by 5 bases, and 16 bases separated the two germline ends. Germline V gives CDR1 SGHRS, CDR2 YFSETQ. The CDR3 has 15 residues. CDR3 amino acids: CASSLSKLGVHEQYF. CDR3 in DNA: TGCGCCAGCAGCTTGTCTAAACTCGGGGTCCACGAGCAGTACTTC.

The genes are TRBV5-6 and TRBJ2-1; 8 bases map to TRBD1. V trimming: 4 bases; J trimming: 4 bases; junction bases outside the gene matches: 7. The CDR3 totals 15 residues. Germline V gene lookup returns CDR1 SGHDT and CDR2 YYEEEE. CDR3 loop: CASSPWTGMYNEQFF. In DNA form, the CDR3 reads TGTGCCAGCAGCCCCTGGACAGGGATGTACAATGAGCAGTTCTTC.

To note about this clone: Additional DNA sequences in this sample encode the identical CDR3. This chain links TRBV19 with TRBJ1-1; D is possibly TRBD1 (6 bases). CDR1 and CDR2 (germline): LNHDA, SQIVND (reference sequence). CDR3 length: 14 amino acids. Trimming shortened V by 5 bases and J by 0 bases, and 10 bases separated the two germline ends. The CDR3 loop is CASSQGGLNTEAFF. The CDR3 nucleotides are TGTGCCAGTAGTCAAGGGGGACTGAACACTGAAGCTTTCTTT.

This clone was recorded a few times. V is TRBV2 and J is TRBJ1-1; tentative D call: TRBD1 (6 bases). This CDR3 is 13 amino acids long. Germline V lookup: CDR1 SNHLY, CDR2 FYNNEI. V lost 5 bases and J lost 4, with 11 bases in between. DNA for the CDR3: TGTGCCAGCAGTTCAGGACAGCTCACTGAAGCTTTCTTT. Translated: CASSSGQLTEAFF. Filled out from reference TRBV2 and TRBJ1-1, the complete variable domain reads EPEVTQTPSHQVTQMGQEVILRCVPISNHLYFYWYRQILGQKVEFLVSFYNNEISEKSEIFDDQFSVERPDGSNFTLKIRSTKLEDSAMYFCASSSGQLTEAFFGQGTRLTVV.

This chain uses TRBV19 with TRBJ1-4; maybe TRBD1 (5 bases). CDR3 length: 14 residues. Germline V CDR1 and CDR2: LNHDA, SQIVND (reference sequence). Trimming pared 5 bases from V and 8 bases from J, leaving 15 bases between. CDR3 in DNA: TGTGCCAGTAGTTCACAGGCGGTGATGGAAAAACTGTTTTTT. It is translated as CASSSQAVMEKLFF.

This clone has more than one count but fewer than ten. The chain recombines TRBV9 with TRBJ2-7; TRBD1 aligns across 7 bases. This CDR3 contains 17 residues. Germline lookup yields CDR1 SGDLS and CDR2 YYNGEE. V shed 4 bases, J shed 2 bases, and the junction held 15 bases outside the gene matches. The CDR3 nucleotides read TGTGCCAGCAGCCCCCGGGACAGATTGATCTCAACCTACGAGCAGTACTTC. Translation: CASSPRDRLISTYEQYF.

The chain employs TRBV30 and TRBJ2-5, with TRBD1 identical over 11 bases. The germline CDR1 and CDR2 sequences are GTSNPN and SVGIG (reference sequence). The trim removed 8 bases at V and 5 bases at J, leaving 19 bases unmatched. The CDR3 spans 17 residues. The CDR3 region is CAGTLSDRGQWEETQYF. CDR3 coding DNA: TGTGCCGGAACCCTCTCGGACAGGGGGCAATGGGAGGAGACCCAGTACTTC. Variable domain in full (rest from reference TRBV30 and TRBJ2-5): SQTIHQWPATLVQPVGSPLSLECTVEGTSNPNLYWYRQAAGRGLQLLFYSVGIGQISSEVPQNLSASRPQDRQFILSSKKLLLSDSGFYLCAGTLSDRGQWEETQYFGPGTRLLVL.

The chain combines TRBV28 with TRBJ1-1, with D possibly TRBD1 on 5 matching bases. Deletions cut 1 base from V and 8 bases from J, with 8 bases between. The CDR3 extends over 12 amino acids. CDR1 and CDR2 (germline): MDHEN, SYDVKM. The CDR3: CASSLYRQEAFF. CDR3 sequence (DNA): TGTGCCAGCAGTTTATACCGACAGGAAGCTTTCTTT.

The chain employs TRBV7-2 and TRBJ2-6; D is perhaps TRBD1 (6 bases). The CDR3 is 13 residues long. The germline gives CDR1 SGHTA, CDR2 FQGNSA. Trimming pared 5 bases from V and 12 bases from J, leaving 14 bases between. The chain's CDR3 is CASSATGTSVLTF. The CDR3 DNA sequence: TGTGCCAGCAGCGCTACAGGGACCAGCGTCCTGACTTTC.

This chain connects TRBV11-1 to TRBJ2-3, with D perhaps TRBD2 (6 bases). Trimming left V 5 bases short and J 0 bases short, with 9 bases between. Germline V gene lookup returns CDR1 SGHAT and CDR2 FQDESV (reference sequence). The CDR3 is made up of 14 amino acids. CDR3 coding DNA: TGTGCCAGCAGCCTACGGGGGAGCACAGATACGCAGTATTTT. Its translation is CASSLRGSTDTQYF.

The chain combines TRBV27 with TRBJ1-2; no definite D call. V was cut by 2 bases and J by 8 bases, with 15 bases left in between. The CDR3 spans 14 residues. Germline V CDR1 and CDR2: MNHEY, SMNVEV (reference sequence). In DNA, the CDR3 is TGTGCCAGCAGTTTAGCCTCGGGGTTCGGAGGCTACACCTTC. It yields the protein CASSLASGFGGYTF.

V usage is TRBV5-4 and J usage is TRBJ2-7; 8 nucleotides match TRBD1. V shed 4 bases, J shed 2 bases, and the junction held 5 bases outside the gene matches. The CDR3 has 14 residues. From germline, CDR1 is SGHNT and CDR2 YYREEE (reference sequence). CDR3 coding DNA: TGTGCCAGCAGCCGGGGGACAGGCCCCTACGAGCAGTACTTC. Protein: CASSRGTGPYEQYF.

V usage is TRBV18 and J usage is TRBJ1-5; 7 bases are shared with TRBD1. Germline V lookup: CDR1 KGHSH, CDR2 LQKENI. The V gene end was trimmed by 2 bases and the J gene end by 7 bases; junction bases not matched to a gene: 8. The CDR3 is 15 amino acids. In nucleotides, the CDR3 is TGTGCCAGCTCACCAGACAGGGCCTCAGGGCAGCCCCAGCATTTT. This gives the protein CASSPDRASGQPQHF. The full variable domain, completed using reference TRBV18 and TRBJ1-5, is NAGVMQNPRHLVRRRGQEARLRCSPMKGHSHVYWYRQLPEEGLKFMVYLQKENIIDESGMPKERFSAEFPKEGPSILRIQQVVRGDSAAYFCASSPDRASGQPQHFGDGTRLSIL.

The chain is built from TRBV13 and TRBJ1-4; 8 nucleotides match TRBD1. The CDR3 runs 15 residues. V dropped 5 bases and J dropped 6; count of bases not matched to a gene: 8. CDR1 is PRHDT, CDR2 FYEKMQ, per germline (reference sequence). The DNA for the CDR3 is TGTGCCAGCAGCCGAACTCCGGGACAGGATGAAAAACTGTTTTTT. This sequence encodes CASSRTPGQDEKLFF.

The CDR3, as DNA: TGTGCCAGCAGGTCGGGAGGGGGGACTGAAGCTTTCTTT. Translation gives CASRSGGGTEAFF. V and J are TRBV11-3 and TRBJ1-1, with a weak D call TRBD1 (6 bases). Germline CDR1 SGHNT, CDR2 YENEEA. The CDR3 spans 13 residues. V lost 6 bases and J lost 5, with 13 bases in between.

This clone was detected once. The chain recombines TRBV28 with TRBJ2-5, with D maybe TRBD2 (7 bases). Germline V gene lookup returns CDR1 MDHEN and CDR2 SYDVKM. V was cut by 7 bases and J by 5 bases, with 17 bases left in between. The CDR3 has 14 amino acids. CDR3 sequence: CASTLPGGAETQYF. DNA of the CDR3: TGTGCCAGCACCCTCCCGGGGGGCGCGGAGACCCAGTACTTC. The whole variable domain, filled in from reference TRBV28 and TRBJ2-5, reads DVKVTQSSRYLVKRTGEKVFLECVQDMDHENMFWYRQDPGLGLRLIYFSYDVKMKEKGDIPEGYSVSREKKERFSLILESASTNQTSMYLCASTLPGGAETQYFGPGTRLLVL.

The rearrangement uses TRBV3-1 (or the pseudogene TRBV3-2) and TRBJ1-3, with D hard to call. Trimming removed 3 bases at V and 4 bases at J, with 25 bases between. This CDR3 is built from 19 residues. Germline assignment: CDR1 LGHDT and CDR2 YNNKEL (reference sequence). CDR3 residues: CASSHGSKDGRVGGNTIYF. In DNA, the CDR3 is TGTGCCAGCAGCCATGGGAGTAAGGATGGCCGGGTAGGCGGAAACACCATATATTTT.

The chain employs TRBV27 and TRBJ1-1; possible D gene TRBD1, 6 bases. CDR3 length equals 14 residues. V was clipped by 4 bases and J by 1 base, with 10 bases between them. Germline V gene lookup returns CDR1 MNHEY and CDR2 SMNVEV (reference sequence). In nucleotides, the CDR3 is TGTGCCAGCAGTTCCTGGACAGAGAACACTGAAGCTTTCTTT. As protein: CASSSWTENTEAFF.

V gene TRBV27 combines with J gene TRBJ2-7; 7 bases fit TRBD1. Per the germline V gene, CDR1 is MNHEY and CDR2 is SMNVEV (reference sequence). Trimming at V came to 4 bases and at J to 2 bases, leaving 5 bases not matched to a gene. The CDR3 has 14 residues. The CDR3 bases are TGTGCCAGCAGTTCGACAGGGCGACCCTACGAGCAGTACTTC. Translated, it gives CASSSTGRPYEQYF.

This clone was observed many times. DNA of the CDR3: TGTGCCAGCAGCCCGAGTAGGGGACAGGGCCACGAGCAGTACTTC. It codes for CASSPSRGQGHEQYF. V gene TRBV9 combines with J gene TRBJ2-7; 9 positions agree with TRBD1. The CDR3 spans 15 residues. Germline CDR1 is SGDLS and CDR2 is YYNGEE. V was clipped by 4 bases and J by 5 bases; unmatched bases: 10.